This T cell receptor (beta chain) was retrieved from a study of vaccination effects on CD4 cells after COVID-19. In the study overall: Two convalescent patients were sampled 16 days and one week before vaccination.

Regarding this clone: Antigen unknown.

Antigen-specific CD4+ T cells were first expanded with viral peptide pools by the ViraFEST assay and only then sequenced. Culture lasted roughly 9 days before CD4+ T cell isolation. Confirmation by PCR established that the person had SARS-CoV-2 infection between March and December 2020. Every well housed more than 1.5 million PBMC, which grew in culture alongside 10 IU/ml IL-2 and around 9.8 ug/ml peptides. HIV-1 Nef peptide pool stimulation served as negative control. Repertoires were generated with immunoSEQ multiplex PCR, while TCRdb's copy carries only in-frame clones and drops some. The sample includes under 70,000 clones, 75% to 85% seen only once; the top ten take 5.5%. V shed 1 base, J shed 0 bases, and the junction held 4 bases outside the gene matches. The CDR3 loop spans 16 amino acids. CDR1 KGHSH and CDR2 LQKENI come from the germline V gene. Study outcomes and limitations: Few convalescent patients were included, and no early post-infection timepoints were sampled.

Sequenced material: CD4+ T cells from PBMCs cultured with HIV peptides, taken before COVID-19 vaccination. Subset described: HIV-1 Nef peptide pool negative control/reference culture. This chain links TRBV18 with TRBJ1-2; 8 bases fit TRBD1. This clonotype was sampled from a human donor who had a prior SARS-CoV-2 infection. CDR3 DNA sequence: TGTGCCAGCTCACCACTCGGGACAGGCCCTAACTATGGCTACACCTTC. Protein: CASSPLGTGPNYGYTF.